This TCR beta chain was sequenced for a study of T cells after yellow fever vaccination. Generation of TCR cDNA used 5'RACE template switching (which added a universal primer site and UMIs). One entry per CDR3 protein results from TCRdb running MiXCR on the 5' RACE reads. Here the sample spans 350,000 to 450,000 distinct CDR3 sequences, roughly a sixth being singletons. The clonotype originates from a man in his late teens or twenties who received the YFV17D yellow fever vaccine. Sequencing was performed on PBMCs, taken before the yellow fever booster vaccination.

The CDR3 nucleotides are TGCGCCAGCAGCCAATCAGAGCCATCGATGAACACTGAAGCTTTCTTT. It is translated as CASSQSEPSMNTEAFF. This chain uses TRBV4-3 with TRBJ1-1, with D hard to call. From germline, CDR1 is LGHNA and CDR2 YSLEER. V shed 2 bases and J shed 0 bases, with 13 bases lying between them. The CDR3 has 16 amino acids.